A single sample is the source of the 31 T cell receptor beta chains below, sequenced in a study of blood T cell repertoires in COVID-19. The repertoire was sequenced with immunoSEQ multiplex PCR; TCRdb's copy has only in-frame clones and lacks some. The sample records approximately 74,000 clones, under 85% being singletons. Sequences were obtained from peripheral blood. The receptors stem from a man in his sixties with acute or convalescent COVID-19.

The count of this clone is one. The CDR3 sequence is CASSLHETGRHSPLHF. The CDR3 DNA follows: TGCGCCAGCAGCTTACATGAGACAGGGAGGCATTCACCCCTCCACTTT. The chain uses TRBV5-1 and TRBJ1-6, with 7 positions matching TRBD1. Germline assignment: CDR1 SGHRS and CDR2 YFSETQ. The CDR3 consists of 16 residues. V shed 2 bases, J shed 8 bases, and the junction held 10 bases outside the gene matches.

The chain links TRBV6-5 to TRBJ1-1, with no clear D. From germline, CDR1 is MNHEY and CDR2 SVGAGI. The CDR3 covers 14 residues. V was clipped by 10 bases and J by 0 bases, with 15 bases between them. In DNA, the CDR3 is TGTGCCACCGACCCCCGCGGGGTGAACACTGAAGCTTTCTTT. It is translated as CATDPRGVNTEAFF.

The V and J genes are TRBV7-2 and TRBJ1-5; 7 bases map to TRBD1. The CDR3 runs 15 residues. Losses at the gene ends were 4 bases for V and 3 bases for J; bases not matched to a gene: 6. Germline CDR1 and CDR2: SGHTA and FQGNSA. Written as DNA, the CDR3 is TGTGCCAGCAGCTCTCAGGGGGTTTTCAATCAGCCCCAGCATTTT. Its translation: CASSSQGVFNQPQHF.

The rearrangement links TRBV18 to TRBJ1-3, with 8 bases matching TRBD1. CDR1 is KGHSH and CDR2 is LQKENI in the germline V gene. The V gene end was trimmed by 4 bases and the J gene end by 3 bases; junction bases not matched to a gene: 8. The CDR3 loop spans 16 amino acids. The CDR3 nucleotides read TGTGCCAGCTCACTCTCCGGGACAGGAGATGGAAACACCATATATTTT. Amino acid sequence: CASSLSGTGDGNTIYF. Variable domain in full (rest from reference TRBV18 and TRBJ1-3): NAGVMQNPRHLVRRRGQEARLRCSPMKGHSHVYWYRQLPEEGLKFMVYLQKENIIDESGMPKERFSAEFPKEGPSILRIQQVVRGDSAAYFCASSLSGTGDGNTIYFGEGSWLTVV.

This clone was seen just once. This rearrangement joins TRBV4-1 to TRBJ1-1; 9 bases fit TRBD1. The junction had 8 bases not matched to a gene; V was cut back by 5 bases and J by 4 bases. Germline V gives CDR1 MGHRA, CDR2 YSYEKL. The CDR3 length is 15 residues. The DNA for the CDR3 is TGCGCCAGCAGCTCCTGGACAGGGGTTGGCACTGAAGCTTTCTTT. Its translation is CASSSWTGVGTEAFF.

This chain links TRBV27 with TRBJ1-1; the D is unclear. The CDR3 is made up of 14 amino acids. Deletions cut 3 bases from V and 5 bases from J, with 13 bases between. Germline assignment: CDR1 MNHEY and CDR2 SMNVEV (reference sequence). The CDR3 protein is CASSLRVLGTEAFF. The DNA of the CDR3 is TGTGCCAGCAGTTTGAGAGTCCTTGGTACTGAAGCTTTCTTT.

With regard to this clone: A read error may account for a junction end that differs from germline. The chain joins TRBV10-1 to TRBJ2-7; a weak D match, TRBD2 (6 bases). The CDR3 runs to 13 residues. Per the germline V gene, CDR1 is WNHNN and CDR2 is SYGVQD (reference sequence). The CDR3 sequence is CASRDSGVHEQYF. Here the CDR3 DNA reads TGCGCCAGCCGTGACTCGGGGGTCCACGAGCAGTACTTC.

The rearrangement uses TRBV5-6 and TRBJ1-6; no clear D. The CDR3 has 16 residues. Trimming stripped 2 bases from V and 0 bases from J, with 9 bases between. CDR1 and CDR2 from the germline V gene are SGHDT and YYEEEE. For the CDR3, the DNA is TGTGCCAGCAGCTTTGCTGGGAGCTCCTATAATTCACCCCTCCACTTT. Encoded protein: CASSFAGSSYNSPLHF.

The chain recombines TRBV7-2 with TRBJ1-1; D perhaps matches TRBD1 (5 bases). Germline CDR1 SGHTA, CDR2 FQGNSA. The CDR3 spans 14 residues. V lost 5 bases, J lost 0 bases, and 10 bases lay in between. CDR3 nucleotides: TGTGCCAGCAGCGGAGGGGTCATGAACACTGAAGCTTTCTTT. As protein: CASSGGVMNTEAFF.

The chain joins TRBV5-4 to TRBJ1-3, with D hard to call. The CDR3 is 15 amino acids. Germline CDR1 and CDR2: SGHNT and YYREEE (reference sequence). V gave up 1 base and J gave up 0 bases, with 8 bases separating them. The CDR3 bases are TGTGCCAGCAGCTTGAAAGCATCCTCTGGAAACACCATATATTTT. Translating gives CASSLKASSGNTIYF.

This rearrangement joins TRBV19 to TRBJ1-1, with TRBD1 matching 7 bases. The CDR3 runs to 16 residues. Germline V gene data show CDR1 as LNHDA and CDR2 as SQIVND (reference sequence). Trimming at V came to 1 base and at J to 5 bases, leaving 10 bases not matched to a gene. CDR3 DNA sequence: TGTGCCAGTAGTATAGTCTGGACAGGAACTGTGACTGAAGCTTTCTTT. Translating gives CASSIVWTGTVTEAFF.

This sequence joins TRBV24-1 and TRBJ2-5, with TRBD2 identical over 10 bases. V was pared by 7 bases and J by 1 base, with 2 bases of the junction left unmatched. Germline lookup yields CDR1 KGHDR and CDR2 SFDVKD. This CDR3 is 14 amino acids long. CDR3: CATSSGGVQETQYF. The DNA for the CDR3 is TGTGCCACCAGCAGCGGGGGGGTCCAAGAGACCCAGTACTTC.

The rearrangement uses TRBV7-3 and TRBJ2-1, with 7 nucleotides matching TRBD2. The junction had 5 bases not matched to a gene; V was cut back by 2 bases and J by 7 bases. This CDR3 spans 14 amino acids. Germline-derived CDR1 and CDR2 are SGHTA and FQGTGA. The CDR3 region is CASSLSGGLNEQFF. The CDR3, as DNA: TGTGCCAGCAGCTTATCGGGGGGTTTGAATGAGCAGTTCTTC.

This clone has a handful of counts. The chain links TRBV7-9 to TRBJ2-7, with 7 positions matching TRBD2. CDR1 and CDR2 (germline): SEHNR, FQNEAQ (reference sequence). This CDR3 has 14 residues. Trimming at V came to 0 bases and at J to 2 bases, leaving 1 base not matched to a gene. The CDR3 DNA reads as TGTGCCAGCAGCTTAGCGGGGGGGACCTACGAGCAGTACTTC. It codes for CASSLAGGTYEQYF.

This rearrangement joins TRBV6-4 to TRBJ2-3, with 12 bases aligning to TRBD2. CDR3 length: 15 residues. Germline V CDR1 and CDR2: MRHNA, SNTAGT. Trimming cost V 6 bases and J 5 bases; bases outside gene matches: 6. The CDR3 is CASRDTSGGKDTQYF. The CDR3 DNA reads TGTGCCAGCAGAGATACTAGCGGGGGGAAAGATACGCAGTATTTT.

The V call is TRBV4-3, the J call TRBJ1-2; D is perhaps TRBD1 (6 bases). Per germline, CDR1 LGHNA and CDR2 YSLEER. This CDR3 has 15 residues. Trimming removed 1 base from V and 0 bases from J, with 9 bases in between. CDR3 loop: CASSQGTVTNYGYTF. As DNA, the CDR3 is TGCGCCAGCAGCCAAGGGACAGTGACTAACTATGGCTACACCTTC.

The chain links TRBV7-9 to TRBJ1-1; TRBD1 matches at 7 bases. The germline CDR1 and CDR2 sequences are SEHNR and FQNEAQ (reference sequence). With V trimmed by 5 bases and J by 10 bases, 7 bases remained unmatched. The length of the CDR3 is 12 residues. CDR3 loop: CASSKEQGLAFF. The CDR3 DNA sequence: TGTGCCAGCAGCAAAGAACAGGGGCTAGCTTTCTTT.

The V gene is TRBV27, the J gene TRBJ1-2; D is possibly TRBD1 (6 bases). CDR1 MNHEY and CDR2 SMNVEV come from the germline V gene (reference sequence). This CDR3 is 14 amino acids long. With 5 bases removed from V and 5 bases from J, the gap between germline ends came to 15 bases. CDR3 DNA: TGTGCCAGCAGTGCAAGAAGACAGGATTATGGCTACACCTTC. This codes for CASSARRQDYGYTF.

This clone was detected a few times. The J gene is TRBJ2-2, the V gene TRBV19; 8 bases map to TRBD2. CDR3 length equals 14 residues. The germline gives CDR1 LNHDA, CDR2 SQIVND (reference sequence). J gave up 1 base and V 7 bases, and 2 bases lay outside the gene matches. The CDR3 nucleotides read TGTGCCAGTACCCTAGCGGGGAACACCGGGGAGCTGTTTTTT. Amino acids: CASTLAGNTGELFF.

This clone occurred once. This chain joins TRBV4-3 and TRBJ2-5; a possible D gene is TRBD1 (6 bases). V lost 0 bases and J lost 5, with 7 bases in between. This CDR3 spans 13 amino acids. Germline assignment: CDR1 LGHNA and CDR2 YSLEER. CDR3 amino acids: CASSQDRGETQYF. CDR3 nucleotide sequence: TGCGCCAGCAGCCAAGATAGGGGGGAGACCCAGTACTTC.

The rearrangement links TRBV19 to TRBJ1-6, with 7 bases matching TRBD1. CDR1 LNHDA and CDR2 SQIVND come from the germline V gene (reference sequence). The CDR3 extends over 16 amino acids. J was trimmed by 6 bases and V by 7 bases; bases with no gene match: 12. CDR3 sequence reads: CASIPNDRDGNSPLHF. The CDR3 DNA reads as TGTGCCAGTATCCCGAACGACAGGGACGGTAATTCACCCCTCCACTTT.

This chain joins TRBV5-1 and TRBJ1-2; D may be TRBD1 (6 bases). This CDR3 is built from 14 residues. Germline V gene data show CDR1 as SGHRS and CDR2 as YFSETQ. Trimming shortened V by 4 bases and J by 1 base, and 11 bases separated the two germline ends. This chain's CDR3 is CASSLDSFNYGYTF. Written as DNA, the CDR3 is TGCGCCAGCAGCCTGGACAGCTTTAACTATGGCTACACCTTC.

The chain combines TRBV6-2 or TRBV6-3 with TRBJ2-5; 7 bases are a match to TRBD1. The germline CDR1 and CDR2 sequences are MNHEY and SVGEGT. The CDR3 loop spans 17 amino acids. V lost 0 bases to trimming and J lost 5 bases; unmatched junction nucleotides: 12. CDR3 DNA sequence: TGTGCCAGCAGTTACTCGAAAGTGTTAGGGGGCTGGGAGACCCAGTACTTC. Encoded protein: CASSYSKVLGGWETQYF.

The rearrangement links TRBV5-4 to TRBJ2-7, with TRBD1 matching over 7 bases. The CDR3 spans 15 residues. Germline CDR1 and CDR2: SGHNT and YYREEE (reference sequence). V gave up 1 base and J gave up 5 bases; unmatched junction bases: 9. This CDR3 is CASSLKSGGRNEQYF. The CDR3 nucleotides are TGTGCCAGCAGCTTGAAGTCAGGGGGAAGGAACGAGCAGTACTTC.

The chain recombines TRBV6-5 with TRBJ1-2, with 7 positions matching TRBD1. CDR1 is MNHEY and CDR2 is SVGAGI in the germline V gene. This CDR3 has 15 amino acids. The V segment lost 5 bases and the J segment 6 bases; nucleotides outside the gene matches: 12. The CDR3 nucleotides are TGTGCCAGCAGTACCCGACAGGGTAGGGGAGATGGCTACACCTTC. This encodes CASSTRQGRGDGYTF.

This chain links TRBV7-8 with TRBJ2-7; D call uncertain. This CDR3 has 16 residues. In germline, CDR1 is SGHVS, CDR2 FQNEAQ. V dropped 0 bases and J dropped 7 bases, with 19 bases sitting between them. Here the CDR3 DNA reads TGTGCCAGCAGCTTAGCCCCCGACACCGCCCTTGCGGAGCAGTACTTC. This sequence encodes CASSLAPDTALAEQYF.

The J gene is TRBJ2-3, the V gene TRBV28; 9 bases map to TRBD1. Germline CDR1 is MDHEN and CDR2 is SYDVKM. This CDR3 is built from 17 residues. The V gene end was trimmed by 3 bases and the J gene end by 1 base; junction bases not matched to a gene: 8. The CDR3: CASSLYTGGAGTDTQYF. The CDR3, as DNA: TGTGCCAGCAGTTTGTATACAGGGGGCGCGGGCACAGATACGCAGTATTTT.

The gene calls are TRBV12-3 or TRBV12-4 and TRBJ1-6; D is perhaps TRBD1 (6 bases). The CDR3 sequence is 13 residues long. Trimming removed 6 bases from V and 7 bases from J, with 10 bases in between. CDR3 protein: CASRGHQNSPLHF. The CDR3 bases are TGTGCCAGCAGGGGACACCAAAATTCACCCCTCCACTTT.

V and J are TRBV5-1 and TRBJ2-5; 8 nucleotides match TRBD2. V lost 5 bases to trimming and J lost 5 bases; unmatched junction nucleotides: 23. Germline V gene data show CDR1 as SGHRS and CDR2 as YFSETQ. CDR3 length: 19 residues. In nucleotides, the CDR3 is TGCGCCAGCAGGCACGGCAGGGGCTGGGTAGCGGGGACCCCTGAGACCCAGTACTTC. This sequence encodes CASRHGRGWVAGTPETQYF.

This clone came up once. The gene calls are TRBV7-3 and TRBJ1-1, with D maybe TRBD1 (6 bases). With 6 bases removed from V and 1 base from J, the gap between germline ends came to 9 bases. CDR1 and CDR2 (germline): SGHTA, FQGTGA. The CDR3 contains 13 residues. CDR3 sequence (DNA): TGTGCCAGCAGTACAGGGACGAACACTGAAGCTTTCTTT. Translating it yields CASSTGTNTEAFF.

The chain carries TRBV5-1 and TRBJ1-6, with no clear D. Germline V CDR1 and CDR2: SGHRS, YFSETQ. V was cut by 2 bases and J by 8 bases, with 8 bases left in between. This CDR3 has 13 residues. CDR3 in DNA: TGCGCCAGCAGCTTTGACGGGGATTCACCCCTCCACTTT. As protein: CASSFDGDSPLHF. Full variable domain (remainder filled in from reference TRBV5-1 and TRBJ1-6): KAGVTQTPRYLIKTRGQQVTLSCSPISGHRSVSWYQQTPGQGLQFLFEYFSETQRNKGNFPGRFSGRQFSNSRSEMNVSTLELGDSALYLCASSFDGDSPLHFGNGTRLTVT.